Each of the 23 T cell receptor beta chains below was sequenced from the same sample in a study of T cell repertoires in aging, cancer and after chemotherapy. TCR beta rearrangements were amplified from peripheral blood genomic DNA. Rearranged V-D-J TRB sequences were amplified with a mixed TRB-A/B primer pool. TCRdb re-called the multiplex PCR reads through MiXCR, storing one row per CDR3 protein. This sample yields 8,000 or so distinct CDR3 sequences, of which 32% are seen a single time; around 4% belongs to the top ten. The specimen sequenced was blood. The receptors were gathered from a human donor in good health.

This clonotype was observed a handful of times. The V call is TRBV19, the J call TRBJ2-7; 11 positions agree with TRBD2. CDR1 and CDR2 from the germline V gene are LNHDA and SQIVND (reference sequence). The CDR3 runs to 14 residues. The ends lost 7 bases at V and 3 bases at J; junction bases unmatched: 5. CDR3 nucleotide sequence: TGTGCCAGTAAACTAGCGGGGGATTTCTACGAGCAGTACTTC. It codes for CASKLAGDFYEQYF.

The chain links TRBV5-1 to TRBJ2-2; D perhaps matches TRBD2 (7 bases). This CDR3 is built from 14 residues. CDR1 SGHRS and CDR2 YFSETQ come from the germline V gene. Trimming stripped 7 bases from V and 7 bases from J, with 17 bases between. The CDR3 here is CASRDGQRDGELFF. The CDR3, as DNA: TGCGCCAGCCGGGACGGACAGCGGGACGGGGAGCTGTTTTTT.

The V and J genes are TRBV13 and TRBJ2-2, with 8 bases that match TRBD2. The germline V gene has CDR1 PRHDT and CDR2 FYEKMQ (reference sequence). The CDR3 is made up of 15 amino acids. V trimming: 5 bases; J trimming: 4 bases; junction bases outside the gene matches: 6. The CDR3 loop reads CASSAPAGGTGELFF. The CDR3 coding sequence is TGTGCCAGCAGCGCCCCGGCGGGGGGCACCGGGGAGCTGTTTTTT.

J is TRBJ2-2 and V is TRBV4-3; 7 bases are shared with TRBD2. Trimming cost V 1 base and J 4 bases; bases outside gene matches: 12. The germline CDR1 and CDR2 sequences are LGHNA and YSLEER. The CDR3 has 18 residues. For the CDR3, the DNA is TGCGCCAGCAGCCAAGGGGAACGGGGACTAACACTCACCGGGGAGCTGTTTTTT. Its protein is CASSQGERGLTLTGELFF.

The rearrangement links TRBV19 to TRBJ2-7; 8 bases are a match to TRBD2. The V gene end was trimmed by 7 bases and the J gene end by 4 bases; junction bases not matched to a gene: 15. The germline V gene has CDR1 LNHDA and CDR2 SQIVND (reference sequence). The length of the CDR3 is 16 residues. For the CDR3, the DNA is TGTGCCAGTACCCCACGGGGAAGCGGGGGTAATTACGAGCAGTACTTC. It encodes CASTPRGSGGNYEQYF.

The genes are TRBV5-6 and TRBJ2-5, with a possible D match to TRBD2 (6 bases). CDR3 length: 13 amino acids. V was shortened by 4 bases and J by 11 bases, with 18 bases between the two germline ends. Germline V CDR1 and CDR2: SGHDT, YYEEEE. For the CDR3, the DNA is TGTGCCAGCAGCCTTGTCGGGAGCGATGAGCAGTACTTC. This sequence encodes CASSLVGSDEQYF.

This clonotype was counted only a few times. The chain carries TRBV12-3 or TRBV12-4 and TRBJ1-1, with a possible D match to TRBD1 (5 bases). V was trimmed by 5 bases and J by 9 bases, leaving 22 bases between them. The CDR3 has 15 amino acids. The CDR3 reads CASSPTSGTGVKAFF. CDR3 in DNA: TGTGCCAGCAGTCCCACTTCGGGGACCGGCGTTAAAGCTTTCTTT.

The chain carries TRBV19 and TRBJ1-2, with D perhaps TRBD1 (6 bases). The CDR3 is 17 residues long. Trimming cost V 4 bases and J 4 bases, with 22 bases left between them. CDR1 and CDR2 (germline): LNHDA, SQIVND (reference sequence). The CDR3 here is CASSTSGSAGASYGYTF. The CDR3 coding sequence is TGTGCCAGTAGTACCTCAGGATCGGCAGGGGCCTCCTATGGCTACACCTTC. Full variable domain (outside the CDR3, taken from reference TRBV19 and TRBJ1-2): DGGITQSPKYLFRKEGQNVTLSCEQNLNHDAMYWYRQDPGQGLRLIYYSQIVNDFQKGDIAEGYSVSREKKESFPLTVTSAQKNPTAFYLCASSTSGSAGASYGYTFGSGTRLTVV.

The table lists this clonotype with a few counts. V usage is TRBV11-1 and J usage is TRBJ1-1, with D perhaps matching TRBD1 (6 bases). Germline assignment: CDR1 SGHAT and CDR2 FQDESV (reference sequence). V lost 1 base, J lost 0 bases, and 12 bases lay in between. This CDR3 has 16 residues. CDR3 nucleotide sequence: TGTGCCAGCAGCTTAGTAACCGGGACACTGAACACTGAAGCTTTCTTT. Protein sequence: CASSLVTGTLNTEAFF.

This clonotype is medium-sized (0.01 to 0.1%). The chain combines TRBV19 with TRBJ2-6; no clear D. The length of the CDR3 is 11 residues. The germline V and J ends were trimmed by 4 bases and 12 bases, with 7 bases remaining between them. Germline V CDR1 and CDR2: LNHDA, SQIVND (reference sequence). The CDR3 region has the DNA TGTGCCAGTAGTACCTACGGCGTCCTGACTTTC. Its protein product is CASSTYGVLTF.

The chain combines TRBV30 with TRBJ1-1, with D possibly matching TRBD1 (5 bases). Germline values: CDR1 GTSNPN, CDR2 SVGIG (reference sequence). The CDR3 runs 14 residues. The V and J ends lost 5 bases and 4 bases respectively, with 17 bases between them. This chain's CDR3 is CAWFAGAWVTEAFF. Written as DNA, the CDR3 is TGTGCCTGGTTCGCCGGGGCGTGGGTCACTGAAGCTTTCTTT.

By sample share, this clonotype is medium-sized (0.01 to 0.1%). The CDR3 DNA reads as TGTGCCAGTAGTAAAAGACATCCTACGACCAATGAGCAGTTCTTC. Its translation is CASSKRHPTTNEQFF. The chain couples TRBV19 to TRBJ2-1; no firm D call. The germline V gene has CDR1 LNHDA and CDR2 SQIVND (reference sequence). The CDR3 consists of 15 residues. Deletions cut 4 bases from V and 6 bases from J, with 16 bases between. The whole variable domain, remainder taken from reference TRBV19 and TRBJ2-1, is DGGITQSPKYLFRKEGQNVTLSCEQNLNHDAMYWYRQDPGQGLRLIYYSQIVNDFQKGDIAEGYSVSREKKESFPLTVTSAQKNPTAFYLCASSKRHPTTNEQFFGPGTRLTVL.

This clonotype turned up a few times. The gene calls are TRBV11-1 and TRBJ1-3; D call uncertain. Deletions cut 3 bases from V and 5 bases from J, with 2 bases between. The CDR3 is 11 amino acids. The germline gives CDR1 SGHAT, CDR2 FQDESV (reference sequence). CDR3 loop: CASSFRNTIYF. The CDR3 nucleotides read TGTGCCAGCAGCTTCCGAAACACCATATATTTT.

This clonotype was found a few times. V is TRBV12-3 or TRBV12-4 and J is TRBJ2-3, with TRBD1 identical over 7 bases. The CDR3 is made up of 15 amino acids. J was trimmed by 2 bases and V by 4 bases; bases with no gene match: 6. As DNA, the CDR3 is TGTGCCAGCAGTTCGATCAGGGGGATCACAGATACGCAGTATTTT. It codes for CASSSIRGITDTQYF.

The CDR3 region has the DNA TGTGCCAGCAGCTTAGACTTTATAGGCAGGGTCTATGGCTACACCTTC. Protein product: CASSLDFIGRVYGYTF. The chain carries TRBV7-6 and TRBJ1-2; a weak D match, TRBD1 (5 bases). CDR3 length: 16 residues. V shed 1 base and J shed 4 bases, with 16 bases lying between them. Germline V gives CDR1 SGHVS, CDR2 FNYEAQ.

This rearrangement joins TRBV7-3 to TRBJ2-1; TRBD2 aligns across 9 bases. Germline-derived CDR1 and CDR2 are SGHTA and FQGTGA. The CDR3 runs to 16 residues. V lost 2 bases and J lost 2; bases outside the gene matches: 4. CDR3 sequence (DNA): TGTGCCAGCAGCTTATTGGGCGGGGGGGCCTACAATGAGCAGTTCTTC. As protein: CASSLLGGGAYNEQFF.

This clonotype was observed a few times. The chain couples TRBV27 to TRBJ1-1, with a possible D match to TRBD1 (5 bases). This CDR3 has 14 residues. CDR1 is MNHEY and CDR2 is SMNVEV in the germline V gene (reference sequence). V gave up 3 bases and J gave up 2 bases, with 10 bases separating them. The CDR3 reads CASSLGVTNTEAFF. For the CDR3, the DNA is TGTGCCAGCAGTTTGGGGGTTACTAACACTGAAGCTTTCTTT.

The V gene is TRBV7-6, the J gene TRBJ1-3; 7 bases map to TRBD1. Germline V gene sequence: CDR1 SGHVS, CDR2 FNYEAQ. The CDR3 contains 15 residues. Trimming at V came to 1 base and at J to 0 bases, leaving 0 bases not matched to a gene. This CDR3 is CASSLDRGSGNTIYF. As DNA, the CDR3 is TGTGCCAGCAGCTTAGACAGGGGCTCTGGAAACACCATATATTTT.

By frequency in the sample, this clonotype is medium-sized. The chain is built from TRBV29-1 and TRBJ2-7, with 13 bases lining up with TRBD2. Trimming took 3 bases from V and 3 from J; bases not matched to a gene: 8. In germline, CDR1 is SQVTM, CDR2 ANQGSEA. This CDR3 has 16 residues. The CDR3 DNA sequence: TGCAGCGTTGATCGACTAGCGGGGGGCGCGCACTACGAGCAGTACTTC. Amino acids: CSVDRLAGGAHYEQYF.

V is TRBV5-5 and J is TRBJ2-3; 12 bases are shared with TRBD2. Germline CDR1 is SGHKS and CDR2 is YYEKEE (reference sequence). CDR3 length: 18 amino acids. V lost 2 bases to trimming and J lost 1 base; unmatched junction nucleotides: 8. CDR3 sequence (DNA): TGTGCCAGCAGCTTATCTAGCGGGGGGGCCGTTCGCACAGATACGCAGTATTTT. Translating it yields CASSLSSGGAVRTDTQYF.

This chain uses TRBV5-5 with TRBJ1-2, with D unresolved. The CDR3 is 13 amino acids. The V gene's germline CDR1 is SGHKS and CDR2 YYEKEE (reference sequence). Trimming removed 4 bases at V and 3 bases at J, with 10 bases between. For the CDR3, the DNA is TGTGCCAGCAGCCCCTGGGCAGACTATGGCTACACCTTC. Its translation: CASSPWADYGYTF.

This clonotype was found a few times. V and J are TRBV5-5 and TRBJ1-4, with 7 bases that match TRBD1. The V gene's germline CDR1 is SGHKS and CDR2 YYEKEE (reference sequence). The CDR3 covers 14 residues. V lost 3 bases and J lost 6; bases outside the gene matches: 5. The CDR3, as DNA: TGTGCCAGCAGCTCGCCCGACAGGGATGAAAAACTGTTTTTT. Its translation: CASSSPDRDEKLFF.

The chain uses TRBV7-6 and TRBJ2-7; maybe TRBD1 (6 bases). Trimming left V 5 bases short and J 3 bases short, with 23 bases between. The germline V gene encodes CDR1 SGHVS and CDR2 FNYEAQ. The CDR3 covers 17 residues. CDR3 protein: CASSLQWDTRADYEQYF. CDR3 nucleotide sequence: TGTGCCAGCAGCCTACAATGGGACACCCGGGCGGACTACGAGCAGTACTTC.